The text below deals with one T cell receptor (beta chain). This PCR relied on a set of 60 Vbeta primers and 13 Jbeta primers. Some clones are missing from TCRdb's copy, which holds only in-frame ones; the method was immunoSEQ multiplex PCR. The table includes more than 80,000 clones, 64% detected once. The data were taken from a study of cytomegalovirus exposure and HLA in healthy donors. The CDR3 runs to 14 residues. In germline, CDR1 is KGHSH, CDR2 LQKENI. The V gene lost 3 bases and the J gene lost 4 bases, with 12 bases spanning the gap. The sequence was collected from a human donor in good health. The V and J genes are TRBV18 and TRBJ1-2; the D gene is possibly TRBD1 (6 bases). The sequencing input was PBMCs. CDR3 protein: CASSPQGLGYGYTF. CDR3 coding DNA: TGTGCCAGCTCACCTCAGGGGTTGGGCTATGGCTACACCTTC. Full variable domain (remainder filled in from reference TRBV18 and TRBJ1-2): NAGVMQNPRHLVRRRGQEARLRCSPMKGHSHVYWYRQLPEEGLKFMVYLQKENIIDESGMPKERFSAEFPKEGPSILRIQQVVRGDSAAYFCASSPQGLGYGYTFGSGTRLTVV.